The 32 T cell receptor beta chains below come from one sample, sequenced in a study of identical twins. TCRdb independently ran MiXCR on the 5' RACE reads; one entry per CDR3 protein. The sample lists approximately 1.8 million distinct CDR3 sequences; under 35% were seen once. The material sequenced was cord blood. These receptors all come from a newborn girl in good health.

CDR3 sequence (DNA): TGTGCCAGCAGCTATTATAGCGGGGGGGCACAAAACATTCAGTACTTC. It is translated as CASSYYSGGAQNIQYF. The chain couples TRBV5-4 to TRBJ2-4, with 11 bases identical to TRBD2. Trimming removed 3 bases from V and 5 bases from J; junction bases left unmatched: 7. This CDR3 is 16 amino acids long. Per the germline V gene, CDR1 is SGHNT and CDR2 is YYREEE (reference sequence). Variable domain in full (rest from reference TRBV5-4 and TRBJ2-4): ETGVTQSPTHLIKTRGQQVTLRCSSQSGHNTVSWYQQALGQGPQFIFQYYREEENGRGNFPPRFSGLQFPNYSSELNVNALELDDSALYLCASSYYSGGAQNIQYFGAGTRLSVL.

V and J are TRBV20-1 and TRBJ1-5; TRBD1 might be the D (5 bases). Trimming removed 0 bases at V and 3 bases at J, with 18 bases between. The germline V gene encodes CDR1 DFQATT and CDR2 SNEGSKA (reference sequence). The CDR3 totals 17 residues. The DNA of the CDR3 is TGCAGTGCTAGAGATCTTCCAGGGCGGGAGGACAATCAGCCCCAGCATTTT. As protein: CSARDLPGREDNQPQHF.

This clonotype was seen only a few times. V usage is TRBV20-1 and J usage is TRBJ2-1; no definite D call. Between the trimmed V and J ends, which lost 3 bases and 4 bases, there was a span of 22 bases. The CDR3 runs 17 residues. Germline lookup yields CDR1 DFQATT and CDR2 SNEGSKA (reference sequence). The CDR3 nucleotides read TGCAGTGCTAGCCCCGGTACGACGATTAGCTCGTACAATGAGCAGTTCTTC. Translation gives CSASPGTTISSYNEQFF.

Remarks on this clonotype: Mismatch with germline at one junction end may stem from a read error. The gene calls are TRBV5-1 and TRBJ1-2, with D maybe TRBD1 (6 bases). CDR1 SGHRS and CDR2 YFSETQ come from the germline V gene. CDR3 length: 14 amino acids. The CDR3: CASSLAGQNCGYTF. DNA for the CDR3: TGCGCCAGCAGCTTGGCGGGACAAAACTGTGGCTACACCTTC.

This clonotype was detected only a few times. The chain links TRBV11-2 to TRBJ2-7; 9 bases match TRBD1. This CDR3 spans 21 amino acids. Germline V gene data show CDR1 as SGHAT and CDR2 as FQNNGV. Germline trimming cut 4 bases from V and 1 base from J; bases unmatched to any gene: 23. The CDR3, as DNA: TGTGCCAGCAGCTCCTTCACCGGGACAGGGTATGGCAGGGGTGGTTCCTACGAGCAGTACTTC. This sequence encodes CASSSFTGTGYGRGGSYEQYF.

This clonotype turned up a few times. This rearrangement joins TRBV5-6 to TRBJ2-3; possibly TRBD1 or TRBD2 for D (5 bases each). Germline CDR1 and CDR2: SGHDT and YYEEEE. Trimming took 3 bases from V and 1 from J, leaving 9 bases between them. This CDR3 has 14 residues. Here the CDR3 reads CASSYGARTDTQYF. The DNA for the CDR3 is TGTGCCAGCAGCTACGGGGCCCGCACAGATACGCAGTATTTT.

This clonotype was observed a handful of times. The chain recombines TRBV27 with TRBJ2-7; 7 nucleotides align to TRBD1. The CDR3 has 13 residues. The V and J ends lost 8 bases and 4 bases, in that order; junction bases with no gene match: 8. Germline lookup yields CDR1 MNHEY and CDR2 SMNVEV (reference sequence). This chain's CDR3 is CASAGTVRYEQYF. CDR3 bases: TGTGCCAGCGCTGGGACAGTCCGGTACGAGCAGTACTTC.

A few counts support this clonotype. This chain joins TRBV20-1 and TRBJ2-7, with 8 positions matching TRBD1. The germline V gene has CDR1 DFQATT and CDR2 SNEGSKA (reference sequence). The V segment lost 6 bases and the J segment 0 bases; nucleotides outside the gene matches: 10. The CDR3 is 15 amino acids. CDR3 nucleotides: TGCAGTGCGCGAGGCTGGACAGGGAGCTCCTACGAGCAGTACTTC. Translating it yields CSARGWTGSSYEQYF.

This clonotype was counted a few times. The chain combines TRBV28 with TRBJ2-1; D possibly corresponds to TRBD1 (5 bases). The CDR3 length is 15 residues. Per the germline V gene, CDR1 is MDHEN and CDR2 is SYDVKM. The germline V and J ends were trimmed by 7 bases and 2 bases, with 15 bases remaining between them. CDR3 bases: TGTGCCAGCACCGTGCGCAGGGTAGCCTACAATGAGCAGTTCTTC. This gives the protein CASTVRRVAYNEQFF.

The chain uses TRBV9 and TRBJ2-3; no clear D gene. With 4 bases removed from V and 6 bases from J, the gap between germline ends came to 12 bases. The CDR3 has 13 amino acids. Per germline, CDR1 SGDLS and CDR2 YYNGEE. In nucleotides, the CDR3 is TGTGCCAGCAGCTACGATGTCCGGGATACGCAGTATTTT. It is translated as CASSYDVRDTQYF.

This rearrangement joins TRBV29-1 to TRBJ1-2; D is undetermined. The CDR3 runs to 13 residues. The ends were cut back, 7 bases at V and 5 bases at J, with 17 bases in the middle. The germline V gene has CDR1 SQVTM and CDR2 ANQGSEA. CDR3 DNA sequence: TGCAGCGCCTCCGGACGGAACTCATATGGCTACACCTTC. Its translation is CSASGRNSYGYTF.

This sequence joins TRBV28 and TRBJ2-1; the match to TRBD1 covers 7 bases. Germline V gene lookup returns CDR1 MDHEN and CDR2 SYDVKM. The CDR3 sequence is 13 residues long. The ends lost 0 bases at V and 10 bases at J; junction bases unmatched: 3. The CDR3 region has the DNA TGTGCCAGCAGTTTATGGAAACAGGGGGAGCAGTTCTTC. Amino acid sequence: CASSLWKQGEQFF.

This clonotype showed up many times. In DNA, the CDR3 is TGTGCCAGCAGGCGACAGGGTTACGAGCAGTACTTC. Residues: CASRRQGYEQYF. The V call is TRBV12-3 or TRBV12-4, the J call TRBJ2-7, with 7 bases identical to TRBD1. The CDR3 consists of 12 residues. With V trimmed by 6 bases and J by 4 bases, 3 bases remained unmatched.

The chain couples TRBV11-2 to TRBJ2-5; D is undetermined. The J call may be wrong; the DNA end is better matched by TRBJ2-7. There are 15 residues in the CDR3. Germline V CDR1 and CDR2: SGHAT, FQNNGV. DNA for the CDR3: TGTGCCAGCAGCTTCCGGGCTCCGGTGGGCTACGAGCAGTACTTC. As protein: CASSFRAPVGYEQYF.

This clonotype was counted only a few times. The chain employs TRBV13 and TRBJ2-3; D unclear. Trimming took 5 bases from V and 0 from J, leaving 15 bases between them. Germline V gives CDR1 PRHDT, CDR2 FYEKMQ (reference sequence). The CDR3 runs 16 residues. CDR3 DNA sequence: TGTGCCAGCAGCCCACGTCCATTCTCCAGCACAGATACGCAGTATTTT. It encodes CASSPRPFSSTDTQYF.

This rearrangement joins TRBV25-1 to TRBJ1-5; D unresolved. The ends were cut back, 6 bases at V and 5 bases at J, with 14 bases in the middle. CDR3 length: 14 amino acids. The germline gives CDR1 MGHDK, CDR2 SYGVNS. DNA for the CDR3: TGTGCCAGCAGGTCACGCAGAAACTATCAGCCCCAGCATTTT. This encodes CASRSRRNYQPQHF.

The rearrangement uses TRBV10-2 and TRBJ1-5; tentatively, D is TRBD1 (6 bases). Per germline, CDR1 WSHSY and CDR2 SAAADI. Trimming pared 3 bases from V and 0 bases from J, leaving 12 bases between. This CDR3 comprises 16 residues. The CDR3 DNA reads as TGCGCCAGCAGTGACCCGACAGGAAATAGCAATCAGCCCCAGCATTTT. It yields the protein CASSDPTGNSNQPQHF.

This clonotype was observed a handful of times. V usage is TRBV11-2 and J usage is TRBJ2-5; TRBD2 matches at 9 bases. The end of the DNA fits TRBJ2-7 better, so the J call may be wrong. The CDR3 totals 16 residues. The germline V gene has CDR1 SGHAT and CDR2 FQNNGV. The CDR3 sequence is CASSPGTSWWGYEQYF. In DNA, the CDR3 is TGTGCCAGCAGCCCAGGGACTAGCTGGTGGGGCTACGAGCAGTACTTC.

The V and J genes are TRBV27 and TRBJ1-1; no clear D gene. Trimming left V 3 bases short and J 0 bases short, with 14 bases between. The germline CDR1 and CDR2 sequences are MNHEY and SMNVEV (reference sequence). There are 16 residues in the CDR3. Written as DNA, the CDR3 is TGTGCCAGCAGTTTTGCGTCAGGCCCCTTGAACACTGAAGCTTTCTTT. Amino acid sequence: CASSFASGPLNTEAFF.

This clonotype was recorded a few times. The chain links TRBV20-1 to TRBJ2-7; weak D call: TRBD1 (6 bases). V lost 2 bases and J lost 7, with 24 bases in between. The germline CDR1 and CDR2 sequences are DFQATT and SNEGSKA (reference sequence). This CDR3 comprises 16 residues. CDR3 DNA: TGCAGTGCTAGAAGTGGGGGACACCGGTCCTACAATGAGCAGTACTTC. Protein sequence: CSARSGGHRSYNEQYF.

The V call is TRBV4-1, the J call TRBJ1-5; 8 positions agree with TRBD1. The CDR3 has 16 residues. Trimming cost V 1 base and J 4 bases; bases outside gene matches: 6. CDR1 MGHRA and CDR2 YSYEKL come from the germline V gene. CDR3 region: CASSQGVQGANQPQHF. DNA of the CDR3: TGCGCCAGCAGCCAAGGGGTCCAGGGGGCAAATCAGCCCCAGCATTTT.

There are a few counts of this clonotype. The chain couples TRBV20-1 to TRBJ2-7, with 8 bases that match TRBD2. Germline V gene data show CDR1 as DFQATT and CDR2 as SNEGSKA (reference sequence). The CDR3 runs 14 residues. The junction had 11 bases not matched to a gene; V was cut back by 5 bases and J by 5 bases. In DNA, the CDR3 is TGCAGTGCTGGGAGCGGGAGAATCAGAAACGAGCAGTACTTC. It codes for CSAGSGRIRNEQYF.

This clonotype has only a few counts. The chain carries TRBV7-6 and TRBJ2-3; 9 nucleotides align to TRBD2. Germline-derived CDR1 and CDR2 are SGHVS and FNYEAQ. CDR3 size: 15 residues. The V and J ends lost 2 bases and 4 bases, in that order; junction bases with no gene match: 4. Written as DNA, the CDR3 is TGTGCCAGCAGCTTATTGGGACTAGCCCCAGATACGCAGTATTTT. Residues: CASSLLGLAPDTQYF.

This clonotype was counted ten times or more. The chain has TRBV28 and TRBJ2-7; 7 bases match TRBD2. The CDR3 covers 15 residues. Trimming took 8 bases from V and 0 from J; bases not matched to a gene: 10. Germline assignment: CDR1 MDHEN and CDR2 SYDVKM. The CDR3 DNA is TGTGCCAGCTGGGGGGGATCTTGGGACTCCTACGAGCAGTACTTC. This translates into CASWGGSWDSYEQYF.

CDR3 bases: TGTGCCAGCAGCTTAGCTTTAGCGGGGTCCTACAATGAGCAGTACTTC. It codes for CASSLALAGSYNEQYF. The rearrangement links TRBV7-9 to TRBJ2-1; 8 nucleotides line up with TRBD2. The tail of the sequence fits TRBJ2-7 better, so the J call may be wrong. CDR1 is SEHNR and CDR2 is FQNEAQ in the germline V gene (reference sequence). The CDR3 covers 16 residues.

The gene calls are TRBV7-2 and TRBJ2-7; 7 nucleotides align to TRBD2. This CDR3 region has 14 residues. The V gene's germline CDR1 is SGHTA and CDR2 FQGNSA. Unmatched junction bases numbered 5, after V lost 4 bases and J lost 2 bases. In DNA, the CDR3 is TGTGCCAGCAGCTCAGGACTAGTGGCCTACGAGCAGTACTTC. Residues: CASSSGLVAYEQYF. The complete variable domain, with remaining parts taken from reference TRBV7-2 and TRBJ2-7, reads GAGVSQSPSNKVTEKGKDVELRCDPISGHTALYWYRQSLGQGLEFLIYFQGNSAPDKSGLPSDRFSAERTGGSVSTLTIQRTQQEDSAVYLCASSSGLVAYEQYFGPGTRLTVT.

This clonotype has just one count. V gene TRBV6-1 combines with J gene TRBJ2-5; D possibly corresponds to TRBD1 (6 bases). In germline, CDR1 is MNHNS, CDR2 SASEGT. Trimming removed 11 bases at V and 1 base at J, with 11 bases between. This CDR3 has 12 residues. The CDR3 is CAHGQFQETQYF. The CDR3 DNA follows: TGTGCCCATGGACAGTTCCAAGAGACCCAGTACTTC.

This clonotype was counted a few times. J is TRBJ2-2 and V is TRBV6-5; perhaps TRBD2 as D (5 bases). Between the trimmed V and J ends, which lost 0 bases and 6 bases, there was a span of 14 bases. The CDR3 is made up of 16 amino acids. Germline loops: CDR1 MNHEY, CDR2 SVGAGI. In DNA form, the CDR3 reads TGTGCCAGCAGTTACTCGGCGGGTGTTTTCCCCGGGGAGCTGTTTTTT. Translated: CASSYSAGVFPGELFF.

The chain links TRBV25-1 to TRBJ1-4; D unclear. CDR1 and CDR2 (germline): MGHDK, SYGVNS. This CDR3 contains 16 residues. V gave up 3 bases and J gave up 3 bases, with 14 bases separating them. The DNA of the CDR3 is TGTGCCAGCAGTGAGTTGGCAGCGGACTCTAATGAAAAACTGTTTTTT. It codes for CASSELAADSNEKLFF.

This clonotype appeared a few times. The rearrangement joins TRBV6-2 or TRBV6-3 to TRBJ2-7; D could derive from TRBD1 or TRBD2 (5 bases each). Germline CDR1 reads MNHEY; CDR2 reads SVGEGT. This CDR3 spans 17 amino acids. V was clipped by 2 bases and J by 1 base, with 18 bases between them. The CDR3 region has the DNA TGTGCCAGCAGTTACCGCCCGGGACGGGAAAAGTCCTACGAGCAGTACTTC. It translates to CASSYRPGREKSYEQYF.

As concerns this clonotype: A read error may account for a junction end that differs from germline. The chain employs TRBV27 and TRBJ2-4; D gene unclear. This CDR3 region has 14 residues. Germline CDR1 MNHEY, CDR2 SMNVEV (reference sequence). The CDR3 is CAGSLTGGKNIQYF. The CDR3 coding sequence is TGTGCCGGCAGTTTAACGGGTGGCAAAAACATTCAGTACTTC.

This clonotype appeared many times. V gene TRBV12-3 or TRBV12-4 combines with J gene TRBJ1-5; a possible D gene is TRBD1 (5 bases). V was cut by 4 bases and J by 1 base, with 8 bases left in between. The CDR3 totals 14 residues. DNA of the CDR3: TGTGCCAGCAGTTCCGGGGACAGCAATCAGCCCCAGCATTTT. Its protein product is CASSSGDSNQPQHF.